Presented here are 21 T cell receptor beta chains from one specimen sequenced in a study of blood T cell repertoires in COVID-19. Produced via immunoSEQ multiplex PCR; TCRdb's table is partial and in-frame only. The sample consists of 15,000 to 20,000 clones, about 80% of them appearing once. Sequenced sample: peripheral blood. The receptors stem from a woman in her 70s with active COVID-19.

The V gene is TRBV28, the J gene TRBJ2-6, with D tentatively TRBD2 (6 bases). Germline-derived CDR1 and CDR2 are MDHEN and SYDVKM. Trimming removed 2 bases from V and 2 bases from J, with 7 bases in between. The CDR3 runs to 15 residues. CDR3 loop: CASSLGGTGANVLTF. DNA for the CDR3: TGTGCCAGCAGTTTAGGGGGGACTGGGGCCAACGTCCTGACTTTC.

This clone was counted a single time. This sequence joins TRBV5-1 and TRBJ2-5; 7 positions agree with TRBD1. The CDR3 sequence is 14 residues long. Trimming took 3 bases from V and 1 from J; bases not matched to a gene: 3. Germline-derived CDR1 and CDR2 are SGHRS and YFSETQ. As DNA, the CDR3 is TGCGCCAGCAGCTGGAGGACAGGCCAAGAGACCCAGTACTTC. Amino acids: CASSWRTGQETQYF.

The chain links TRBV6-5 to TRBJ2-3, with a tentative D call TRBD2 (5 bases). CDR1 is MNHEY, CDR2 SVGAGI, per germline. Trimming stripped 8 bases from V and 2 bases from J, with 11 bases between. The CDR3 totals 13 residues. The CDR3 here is CASEDSYTDTQYF. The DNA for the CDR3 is TGTGCCAGCGAGGACTCGTACACAGATACGCAGTATTTT.

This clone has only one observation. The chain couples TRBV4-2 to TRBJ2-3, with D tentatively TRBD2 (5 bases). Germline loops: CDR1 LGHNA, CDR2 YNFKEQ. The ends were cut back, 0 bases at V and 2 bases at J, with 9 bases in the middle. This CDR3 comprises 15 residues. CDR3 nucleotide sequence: TGTGCCAGCAGCCAAGATAGGCGGGCCACAGATACGCAGTATTTT. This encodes CASSQDRRATDTQYF.

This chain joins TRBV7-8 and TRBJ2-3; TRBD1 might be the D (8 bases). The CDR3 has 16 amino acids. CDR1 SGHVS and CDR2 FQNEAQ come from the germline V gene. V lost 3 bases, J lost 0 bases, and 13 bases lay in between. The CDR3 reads CASSFYRGGSTDTQYF. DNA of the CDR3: TGTGCCAGCAGCTTCTACAGGGGGGGGAGCACAGATACGCAGTATTTT.

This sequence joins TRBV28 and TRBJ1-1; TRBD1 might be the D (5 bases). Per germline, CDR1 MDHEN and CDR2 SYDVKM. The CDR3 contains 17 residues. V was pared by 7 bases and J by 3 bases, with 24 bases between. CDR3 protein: CASTLGGRYVRDTEAFF. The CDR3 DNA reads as TGTGCCAGCACTCTGGGGGGAAGGTATGTTCGGGACACTGAAGCTTTCTTT.

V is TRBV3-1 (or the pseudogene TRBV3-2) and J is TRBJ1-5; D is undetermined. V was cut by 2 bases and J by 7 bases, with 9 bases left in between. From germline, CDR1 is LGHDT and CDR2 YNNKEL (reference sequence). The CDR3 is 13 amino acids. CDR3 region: CASSQREGQPQHF. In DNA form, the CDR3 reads TGTGCCAGCAGCCAAAGAGAGGGACAGCCCCAGCATTTT.

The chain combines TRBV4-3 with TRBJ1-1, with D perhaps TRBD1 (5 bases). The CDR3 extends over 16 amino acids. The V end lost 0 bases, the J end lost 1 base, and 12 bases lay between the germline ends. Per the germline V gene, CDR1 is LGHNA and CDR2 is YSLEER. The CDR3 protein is CASSQDPGATNTEAFF. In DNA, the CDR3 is TGCGCCAGCAGCCAAGATCCTGGGGCAACGAACACTGAAGCTTTCTTT.

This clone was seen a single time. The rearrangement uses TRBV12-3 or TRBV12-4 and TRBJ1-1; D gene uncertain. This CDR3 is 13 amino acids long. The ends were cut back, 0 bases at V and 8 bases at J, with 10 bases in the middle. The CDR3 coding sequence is TGTGCCAGCAGTTTAGCAGGGAGACGGGAAGCTTTCTTT. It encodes CASSLAGRREAFF.

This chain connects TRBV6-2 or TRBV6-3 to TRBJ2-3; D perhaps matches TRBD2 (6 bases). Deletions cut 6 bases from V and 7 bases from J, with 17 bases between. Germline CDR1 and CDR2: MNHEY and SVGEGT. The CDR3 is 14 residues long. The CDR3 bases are TGTGCCAGCAGCCGTAGCGGAAAGCGGCATACGCAGTATTTT. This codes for CASSRSGKRHTQYF.

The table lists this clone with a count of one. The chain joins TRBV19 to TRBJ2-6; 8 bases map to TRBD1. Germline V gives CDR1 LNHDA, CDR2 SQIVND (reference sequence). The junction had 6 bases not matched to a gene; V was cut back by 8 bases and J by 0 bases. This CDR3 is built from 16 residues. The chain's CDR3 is CASERDRSSGANVLTF. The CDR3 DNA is TGTGCCAGTGAACGGGACAGGAGCTCTGGGGCCAACGTCCTGACTTTC.

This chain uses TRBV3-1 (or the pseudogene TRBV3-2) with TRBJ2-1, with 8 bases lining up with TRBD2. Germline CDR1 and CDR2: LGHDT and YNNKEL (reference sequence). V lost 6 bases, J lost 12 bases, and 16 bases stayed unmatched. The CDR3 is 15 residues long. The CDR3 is CASSRRREVDILQFF. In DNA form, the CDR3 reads TGTGCCAGCAGTCGTCGGCGGGAGGTTGACATTCTGCAGTTCTTC.

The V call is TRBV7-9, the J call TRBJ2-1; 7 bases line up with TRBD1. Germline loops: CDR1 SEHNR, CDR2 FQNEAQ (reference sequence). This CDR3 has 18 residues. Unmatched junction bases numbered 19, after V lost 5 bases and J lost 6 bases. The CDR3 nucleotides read TGTGCCAGCAGCCGCAGTACAGGGGCCTTCCGTTTACGCAATGAGCAGTTCTTC. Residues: CASSRSTGAFRLRNEQFF.

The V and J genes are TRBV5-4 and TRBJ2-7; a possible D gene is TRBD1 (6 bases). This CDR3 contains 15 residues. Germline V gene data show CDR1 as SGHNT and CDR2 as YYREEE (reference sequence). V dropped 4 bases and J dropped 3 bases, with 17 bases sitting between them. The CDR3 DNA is TGTGCCAGCAGCCTCCCCCGGACAGCCCTCTACGAGCAGTACTTC. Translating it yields CASSLPRTALYEQYF.

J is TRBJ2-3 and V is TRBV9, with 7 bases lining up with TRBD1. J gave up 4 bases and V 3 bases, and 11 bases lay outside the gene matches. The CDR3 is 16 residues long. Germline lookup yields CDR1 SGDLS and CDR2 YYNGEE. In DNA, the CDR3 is TGTGCCAGCAGCGAGGGCGAGGGGGCGGTGGCAGATACGCAGTATTTT. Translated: CASSEGEGAVADTQYF.

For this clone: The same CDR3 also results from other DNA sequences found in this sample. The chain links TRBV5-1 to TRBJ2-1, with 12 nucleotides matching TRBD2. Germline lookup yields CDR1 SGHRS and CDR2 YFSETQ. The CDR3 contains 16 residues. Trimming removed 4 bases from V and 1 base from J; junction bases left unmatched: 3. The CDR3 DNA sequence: TGCGCCAGCAGCGTGACTAGCGGGAGTTCCTACAATGAGCAGTTCTTC. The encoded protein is CASSVTSGSSYNEQFF.

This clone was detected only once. The CDR3 region is CASSEARETQYF. The CDR3 DNA is TGTGCCAGCAGTGAAGCGAGGGAGACCCAGTACTTC. V gene TRBV2 combines with J gene TRBJ2-5; no definite D call. CDR3 length: 12 amino acids. V was cut by 0 bases and J by 5 bases, with 4 bases left in between. Germline-derived CDR1 and CDR2 are SNHLY and FYNNEI. The whole variable domain, remainder taken from reference TRBV2 and TRBJ2-5, is EPEVTQTPSHQVTQMGQEVILRCVPISNHLYFYWYRQILGQKVEFLVSFYNNEISEKSEIFDDQFSVERPDGSNFTLKIRSTKLEDSAMYFCASSEARETQYFGPGTRLLVL.

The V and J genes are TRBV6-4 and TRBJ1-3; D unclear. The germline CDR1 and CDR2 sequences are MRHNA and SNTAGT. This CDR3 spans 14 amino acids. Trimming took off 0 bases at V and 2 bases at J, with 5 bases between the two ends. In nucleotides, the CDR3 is TGTGCCAGCAGTGACTCTGGGCCTGGAAACACCATATATTTT. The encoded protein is CASSDSGPGNTIYF.

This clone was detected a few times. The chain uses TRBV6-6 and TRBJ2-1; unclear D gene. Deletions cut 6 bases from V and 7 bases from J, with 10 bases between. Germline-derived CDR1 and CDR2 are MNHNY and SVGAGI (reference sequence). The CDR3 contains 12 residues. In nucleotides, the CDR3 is TGTGCCAGCAGCCCTACTGAAAATGAGCAGTTCTTC. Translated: CASSPTENEQFF.

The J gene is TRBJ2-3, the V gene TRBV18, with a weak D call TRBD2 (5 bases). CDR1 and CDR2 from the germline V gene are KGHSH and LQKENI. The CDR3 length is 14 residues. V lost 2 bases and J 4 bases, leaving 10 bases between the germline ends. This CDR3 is CASSPTLEADTQYF. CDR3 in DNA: TGTGCCAGCTCACCAACACTAGAGGCAGATACGCAGTATTTT.

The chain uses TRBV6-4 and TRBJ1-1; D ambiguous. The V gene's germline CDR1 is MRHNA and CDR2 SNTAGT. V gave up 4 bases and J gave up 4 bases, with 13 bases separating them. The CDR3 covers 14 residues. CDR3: CASSVSASGTEAFF. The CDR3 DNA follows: TGTGCCAGCAGTGTCTCCGCTTCGGGCACTGAAGCTTTCTTT.